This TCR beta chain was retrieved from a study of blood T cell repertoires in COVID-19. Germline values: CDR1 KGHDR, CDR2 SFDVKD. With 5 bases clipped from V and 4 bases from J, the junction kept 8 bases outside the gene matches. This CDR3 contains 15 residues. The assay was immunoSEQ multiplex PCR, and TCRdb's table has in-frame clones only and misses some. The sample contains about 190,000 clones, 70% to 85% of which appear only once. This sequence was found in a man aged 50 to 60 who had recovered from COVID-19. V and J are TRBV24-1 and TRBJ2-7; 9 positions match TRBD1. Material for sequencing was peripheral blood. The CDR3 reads CATSVPGQGVYEQYF. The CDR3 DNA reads TGTGCCACCAGTGTACCGGGACAGGGAGTGTACGAGCAGTACTTC.